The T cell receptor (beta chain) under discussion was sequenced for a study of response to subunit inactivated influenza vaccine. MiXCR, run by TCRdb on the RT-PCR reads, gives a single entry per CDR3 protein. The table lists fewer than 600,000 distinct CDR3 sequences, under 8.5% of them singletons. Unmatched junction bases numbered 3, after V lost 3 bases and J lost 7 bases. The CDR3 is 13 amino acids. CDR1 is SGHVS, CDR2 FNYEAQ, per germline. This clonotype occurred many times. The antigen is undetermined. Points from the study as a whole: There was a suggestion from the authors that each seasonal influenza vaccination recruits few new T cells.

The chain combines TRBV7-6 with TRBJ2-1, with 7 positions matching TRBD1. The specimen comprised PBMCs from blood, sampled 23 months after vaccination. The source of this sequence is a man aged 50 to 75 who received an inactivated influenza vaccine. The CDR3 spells CASSFTGVNEQFF. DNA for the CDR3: TGTGCCAGCAGCTTTACAGGGGTAAATGAGCAGTTCTTC.